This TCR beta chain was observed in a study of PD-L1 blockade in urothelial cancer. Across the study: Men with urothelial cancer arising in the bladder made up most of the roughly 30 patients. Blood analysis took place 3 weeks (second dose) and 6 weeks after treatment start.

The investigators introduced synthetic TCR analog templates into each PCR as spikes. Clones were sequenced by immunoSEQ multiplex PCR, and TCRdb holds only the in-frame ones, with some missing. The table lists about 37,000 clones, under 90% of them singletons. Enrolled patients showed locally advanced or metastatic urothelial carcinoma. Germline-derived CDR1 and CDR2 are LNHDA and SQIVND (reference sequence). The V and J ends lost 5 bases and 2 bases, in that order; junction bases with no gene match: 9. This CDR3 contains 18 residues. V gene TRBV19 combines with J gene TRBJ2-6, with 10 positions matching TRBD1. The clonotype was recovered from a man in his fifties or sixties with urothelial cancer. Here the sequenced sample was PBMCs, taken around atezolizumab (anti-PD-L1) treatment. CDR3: CASSQPGQGSPGANVLTF. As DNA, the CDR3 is TGTGCCAGTAGTCAGCCGGGACAGGGGTCGCCTGGGGCCAACGTCCTGACTTTC.